These 9 T cell receptor beta chains were sequenced from one sample in a study of regulatory T cells in long-lasting Graves disease. The time point: newly diagnosed GD, antithyroid drugs for less than 3 months. From RNA extracted from PBMCs, the TCR library was made. CDR3-region Arm-PCR and iRepertoire HTBI primers produced the TCR beta libraries. One entry per CDR3 protein results from TCRdb running MiXCR on the multiplex PCR reads. The sample consists of a few hundred thousand distinct CDR3 sequences, 20% to 25% of them appearing once. The source was peripheral blood mononuclear cells (PBMCs), collected at new diagnosis, from a patient treated with antithyroid drugs. The receptors come from a female donor with Graves disease.

This clonotype has a count of ten or more. The genes are TRBV20-1 and TRBJ2-7; 12 nucleotides agree with TRBD2. Germline V gives CDR1 DFQATT, CDR2 SNEGSKA (reference sequence). The CDR3 covers 13 residues. J lost 4 bases, V lost 5 bases, and 3 bases had no gene match. The DNA for the CDR3 is TGCAGTGCTCAAGGACTAGCGGGGTACGAGCAGTACTTC. Its translation: CSAQGLAGYEQYF.

Regarding this clonotype: Since a much larger clone is just one base distant, this may be a read error. This is likely a read error, given that the CDR3 carries no conserved phenylalanine or tryptophan at its end. The CDR3 nucleotides read TGTGCCAGCAGTGAATTAGCGGGAGTAGCAGATACGCAGTATCTT. Encoded protein: CASSELAGVADTQYL. The gene calls are TRBV6-1 and TRBJ2-3; 9 nucleotides line up with TRBD2. CDR1 is MNHNS and CDR2 is SASEGT in the germline V gene. Trimming at V came to 2 bases and at J to 4 bases, leaving 4 bases not matched to a gene. The CDR3 has 15 residues.

In its sample, this clonotype was seen a few times. DNA of the CDR3: TGTGCCAGCAGCTTAATAGCGGGAGCCTACACAGATACGCAGTATTTT. Amino acids: CASSLIAGAYTDTQYF. The chain joins TRBV7-2 to TRBJ2-3, with TRBD2 matching 9 bases. Trimming took 2 bases from V and 2 from J; bases not matched to a gene: 5. Germline CDR1 and CDR2: SGHTA and FQGNSA. The CDR3 has 16 amino acids.

This clonotype was seen many times. This chain joins TRBV6-9 and TRBJ1-2; TRBD1 is a possible D gene (5 bases). In germline, CDR1 is MNHGY, CDR2 SVAAGI. Trimming took 3 bases from V and 8 from J, leaving 16 bases between them. This CDR3 has 14 residues. The CDR3 spells CASSYLTGDKGYTF. In DNA form, the CDR3 reads TGTGCCAGCAGTTACTTAACGGGGGATAAGGGCTACACCTTC.

Ten or more counts support this clonotype. V gene TRBV11-2 combines with J gene TRBJ2-3; D call uncertain. This CDR3 spans 16 amino acids. The V gene's germline CDR1 is SGHAT and CDR2 FQNNGV. V was shortened by 0 bases and J by 0 bases, with 10 bases between the two germline ends. The CDR3 is CASSLEAAVSTDTQYF. The CDR3 DNA reads TGTGCCAGCAGCTTAGAGGCGGCAGTTAGCACAGATACGCAGTATTTT.

Ten or more counts support this clonotype. The V gene is TRBV28, the J gene TRBJ1-1; tentatively, D is TRBD1 (6 bases). With 6 bases removed from V and 5 bases from J, the gap between germline ends came to 28 bases. The CDR3 has 18 residues. Looked up from germline, CDR1 is MDHEN and CDR2 is SYDVKM. DNA of the CDR3: TGTGCCAGCAGACCTGCGCTAGGGGGGGGACGCGAGGGGACTGAAGCTTTCTTT. As protein: CASRPALGGGREGTEAFF.

In this sample, this clonotype turned up a few times. The rearrangement joins TRBV4-3 to TRBJ2-4; D tentatively reads TRBD1 or TRBD2 (7 bases each). CDR1 is LGHNA, CDR2 YSLEER, per germline. The CDR3 totals 18 residues. V was clipped by 4 bases and J by 3 bases, with 22 bases between them. Here the CDR3 reads CASSRSSPGQRGKNIQYF. DNA for the CDR3: TGCGCCAGCAGCCGATCGAGTCCGGGACAGCGGGGCAAAAACATTCAGTACTTC.

This clonotype occurred many times. This chain joins TRBV12-3 or TRBV12-4 and TRBJ2-3, with a tentative D call TRBD2 (6 bases). This CDR3 has 16 amino acids. Trimming stripped 5 bases from V and 0 bases from J, with 15 bases between. As DNA, the CDR3 is TGTGCCAGCAGTCCCGAGGGCGGGGTTAGCACAGATACGCAGTATTTT. It specifies CASSPEGGVSTDTQYF.

This clonotype appeared many times. The V gene is TRBV7-9, the J gene TRBJ2-1; a weak D match, TRBD1 (6 bases). CDR1 and CDR2 from the germline V gene are SEHNR and FQNEAQ (reference sequence). The CDR3 sequence is 11 residues long. V lost 6 bases and J 10 bases, leaving 10 bases between the germline ends. CDR3 sequence reads: CASSRTAEQFF. As DNA, the CDR3 is TGTGCCAGCAGTAGGACAGCCGAGCAGTTCTTC.